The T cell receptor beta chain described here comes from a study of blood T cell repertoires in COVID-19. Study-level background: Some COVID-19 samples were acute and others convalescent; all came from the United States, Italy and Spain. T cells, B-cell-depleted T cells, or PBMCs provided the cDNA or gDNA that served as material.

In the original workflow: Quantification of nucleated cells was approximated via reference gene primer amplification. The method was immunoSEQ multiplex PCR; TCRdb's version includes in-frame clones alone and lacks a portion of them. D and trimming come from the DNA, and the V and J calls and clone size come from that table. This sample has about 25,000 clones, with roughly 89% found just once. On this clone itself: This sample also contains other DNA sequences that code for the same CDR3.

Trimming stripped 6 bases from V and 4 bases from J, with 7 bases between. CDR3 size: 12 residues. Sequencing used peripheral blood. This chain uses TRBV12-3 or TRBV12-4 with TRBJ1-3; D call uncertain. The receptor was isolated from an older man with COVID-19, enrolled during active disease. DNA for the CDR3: TGTGCCAGCAGCTCCGGGGGAAACACCATATATTTT. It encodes CASSSGGNTIYF.